The sequence of this TCR beta chain was determined in a study of cytomegalovirus exposure and HLA in healthy donors. The primer mix had 60 Vbeta and 13 Jbeta primers. The protocol was immunoSEQ multiplex PCR, while the TCRdb copy is restricted to in-frame clones and leaves out a portion. The data show fewer than 130,000 clones, about 79% seen once. All the people who gave samples were healthy bone marrow donors. Specimen: PBMCs. The receptor was isolated from a man aged 50-59 years in good health and CMV-seropositive.

CDR3 sequence: CASDSGGNTGELFF. As DNA, the CDR3 is TGTGCCAGCGACTCAGGGGGGAACACCGGGGAGCTGTTTTTT. The rearrangement joins TRBV7-3 to TRBJ2-2; 7 nucleotides line up with TRBD1. The germline V gene encodes CDR1 SGHTA and CDR2 FQGTGA. The CDR3 runs 14 residues. Unmatched junction bases numbered 4, after V lost 8 bases and J lost 1 base.